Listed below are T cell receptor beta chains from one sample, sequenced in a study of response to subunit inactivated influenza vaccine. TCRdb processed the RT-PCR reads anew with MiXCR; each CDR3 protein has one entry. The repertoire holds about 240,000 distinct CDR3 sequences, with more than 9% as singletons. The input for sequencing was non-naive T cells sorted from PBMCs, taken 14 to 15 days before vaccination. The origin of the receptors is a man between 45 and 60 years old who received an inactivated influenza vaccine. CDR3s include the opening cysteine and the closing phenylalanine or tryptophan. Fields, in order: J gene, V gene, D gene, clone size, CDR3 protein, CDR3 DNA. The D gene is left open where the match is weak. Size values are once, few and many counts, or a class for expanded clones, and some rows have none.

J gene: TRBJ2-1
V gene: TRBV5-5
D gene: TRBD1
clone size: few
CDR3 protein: CASSGMGTVAHEQFF
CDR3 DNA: TGTGCCAGCAGCGGAATGGGGACAGTCGCCCATGAGCAGTTCTTC

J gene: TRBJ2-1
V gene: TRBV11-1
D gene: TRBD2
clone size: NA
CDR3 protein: CASSLDRGKTSGRTSMFF
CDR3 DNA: TGTGCCAGCAGCTTAGACAGGGGAAAGACTAGCGGGAGAACGAGCATGTTCTTC

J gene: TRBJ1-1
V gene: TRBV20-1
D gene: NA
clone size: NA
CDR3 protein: CSAQASRNTEAFF
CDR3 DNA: TGCAGTGCCCAGGCGTCGCGGAACACTGAAGCTTTCTTT

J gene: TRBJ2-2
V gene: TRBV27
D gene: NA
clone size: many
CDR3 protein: CASSLTPNTGELFF
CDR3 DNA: TGTGCCAGCAGTTTAACGCCGAACACCGGGGAGCTGTTTTTT

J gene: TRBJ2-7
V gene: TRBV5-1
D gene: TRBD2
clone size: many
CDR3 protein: CASSFRAGGLAGTNEQYF
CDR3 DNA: TGCGCCAGCAGCTTCCGAGCGGGGGGGCTAGCGGGAACAAATGAGCAGTACTTC

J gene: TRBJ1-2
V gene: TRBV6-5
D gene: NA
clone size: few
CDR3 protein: CASSYLNRVDGYTF
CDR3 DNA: TGTGCCAGCAGTTACCTAAACAGGGTAGATGGCTACACCTTC

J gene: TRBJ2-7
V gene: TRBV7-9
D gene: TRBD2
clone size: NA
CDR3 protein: CASSLGGGRRNEQYF
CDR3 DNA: TGTGCCAGCAGCTTAGGGGGCGGGAGAAGGAACGAGCAGTACTTC

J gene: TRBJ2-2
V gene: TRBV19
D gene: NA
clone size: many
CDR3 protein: CASSLNLPSQPTKLFF
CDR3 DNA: TGTGCCAGTAGTCTCAACCTCCCGTCCCAACCCACCAAGCTGTTTTTT

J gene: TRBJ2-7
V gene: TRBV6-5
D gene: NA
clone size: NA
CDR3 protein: CASSYTGFGGEQYF
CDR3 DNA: TGTGCCAGCAGTTACACGGGCTTTGGAGGAGAGCAGTACTTC

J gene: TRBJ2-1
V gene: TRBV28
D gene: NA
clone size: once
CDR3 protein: CASSRLDFSYNEQFF
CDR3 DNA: TGTGCCAGCAGCCGGCTAGACTTCTCCTACAATGAGCAGTTCTTC

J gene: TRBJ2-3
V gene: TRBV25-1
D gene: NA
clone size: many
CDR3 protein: CASSDRGTDTQYF
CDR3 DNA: TGTGCCAGCAGTGACAGGGGCACAGATACGCAGTATTTT

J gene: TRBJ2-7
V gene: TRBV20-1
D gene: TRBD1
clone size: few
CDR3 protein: CSVPGQGFYEQYF
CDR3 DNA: TGCAGTGTCCCGGGACAGGGGTTCTACGAGCAGTACTTC

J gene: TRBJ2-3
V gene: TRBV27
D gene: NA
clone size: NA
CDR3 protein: CASSYTGSGTDTQYF
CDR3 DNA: TGTGCCAGCAGTTATACAGGGAGCGGCACAGATACGCAGTATTTT

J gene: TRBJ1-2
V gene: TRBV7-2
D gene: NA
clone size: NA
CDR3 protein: CASRETAANYGYTF
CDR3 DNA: TGTGCCAGCAGGGAGACGGCGGCTAATTATGGCTACACCTTC

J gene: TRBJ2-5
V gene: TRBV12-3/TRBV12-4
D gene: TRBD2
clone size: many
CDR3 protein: CASSSSGDETQYF
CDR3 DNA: TGTGCCAGCAGTTCTAGCGGGGACGAGACCCAGTACTTC

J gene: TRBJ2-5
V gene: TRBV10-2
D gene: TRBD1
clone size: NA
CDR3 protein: CASSDRGNWETQYF
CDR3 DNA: TGCGCCAGCAGTGACAGGGGGAATTGGGAGACCCAGTACTTC

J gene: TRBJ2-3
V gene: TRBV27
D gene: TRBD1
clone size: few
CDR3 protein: CASRLQGATDTQYF
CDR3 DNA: TGTGCCAGCAGGTTACAGGGGGCCACAGATACGCAGTATTTT

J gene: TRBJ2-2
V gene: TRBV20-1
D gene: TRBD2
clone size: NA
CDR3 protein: CSAGKAGGHGELFF
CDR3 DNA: TGCAGTGCTGGTAAAGCGGGAGGTCACGGGGAGCTGTTTTTT

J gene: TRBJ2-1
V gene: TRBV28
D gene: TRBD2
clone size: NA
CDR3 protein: CASAGLPFNEQFF
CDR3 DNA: TGTGCCAGCGCGGGACTACCTTTCAATGAGCAGTTCTTC

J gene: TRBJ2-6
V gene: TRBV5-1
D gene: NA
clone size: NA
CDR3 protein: CASKRNPQGDSGANVLTF
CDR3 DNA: TGCGCCAGCAAAAGAAACCCCCAGGGAGACTCTGGGGCCAACGTCCTGACTTTC